Following are 28 T cell receptor beta chains from one sample sequenced in a study. TCRdb reanalysed the 5' RACE reads using MiXCR and keeps one entry per CDR3 protein. Of about 10,000 distinct CDR3 sequences in the sample, around 15% were seen once. Treg sorting used a CD4+CD25+CD127-/low gate. The sequenced sample was Tregs sorted from blood. These receptors were collected from a female donor with breast cancer.

This clonotype showed up just a few times. The V and J genes are TRBV21-1 and TRBJ2-7. TRBV21-1 is listed as a pseudogene. The CDR3 spans 11 residues. In nucleotides, the CDR3 is TGTGCCAGCAGCGTCTACTCCGAGCAGTACTTC. Its translation is CASSVYSEQYF.

In this sample, this clonotype turned up many times. The rearrangement links TRBV5-1 to TRBJ2-1; 7 bases align to TRBD2. V lost 4 bases to trimming and J lost 7 bases; unmatched junction nucleotides: 17. The germline gives CDR1 SGHRS, CDR2 YFSETQ. The CDR3 length is 17 residues. The CDR3 spells CASSQTLLAGVYNEQFF. The DNA for the CDR3 is TGCGCCAGCAGCCAAACACTCCTCGCGGGAGTTTATAATGAGCAGTTCTTC. Based on the CDR3 plus reference TRBV5-1 and TRBJ2-1, the full variable domain is KAGVTQTPRYLIKTRGQQVTLSCSPISGHRSVSWYQQTPGQGLQFLFEYFSETQRNKGNFPGRFSGRQFSNSRSEMNVSTLELGDSALYLCASSQTLLAGVYNEQFFGPGTRLTVL.

This clonotype was observed many times. The rearrangement links TRBV4-2 to TRBJ1-3, with D hard to call. The CDR3 is 15 residues long. CDR1 is LGHNA, CDR2 YNFKEQ, per germline. The ends were cut back, 0 bases at V and 2 bases at J, with 8 bases in the middle. Here the CDR3 DNA reads TGTGCCAGCAGCCAAGAAGACGGGGCTGGAAACACCATATATTTT. Amino acid sequence: CASSQEDGAGNTIYF.

This clonotype occurred many times. V usage is TRBV6-5 and J usage is TRBJ1-1, with a possible D match to TRBD1 (5 bases). The CDR3 is 14 amino acids. Germline V lookup: CDR1 MNHEY, CDR2 SVGAGI. The V end lost 8 bases, the J end lost 1 base, and 14 bases lay between the germline ends. The CDR3 DNA reads TGTGCCAGCGGACCGACAGATGGGAACACTGAAGCTTTCTTT. Translating gives CASGPTDGNTEAFF.

By share, this clonotype counts as medium-sized. This sequence joins TRBV10-3 and TRBJ2-1; 7 positions match TRBD2. This CDR3 contains 14 residues. Trimming removed 0 bases from V and 7 bases from J; junction bases left unmatched: 3. Germline loops: CDR1 ENHRY, CDR2 SYGVKD. DNA of the CDR3: TGTGCCATCAGTGAGTCGCGAGCGGGGAATGAGCAGTTCTTC. It encodes CAISESRAGNEQFF.

In its sample, this clonotype ranks as medium-sized. This rearrangement joins TRBV29-1 to TRBJ2-1; a weak D match, TRBD1 (5 bases). The germline gives CDR1 SQVTM, CDR2 ANQGSEA. V lost 1 base, J lost 9 bases, and 13 bases lay in between. CDR3 length: 13 amino acids. The CDR3 DNA sequence: TGCAGCGTTGAAGTCATAATTCAGGGTGAGCAGTTCTTC. Translation gives CSVEVIIQGEQFF.

This clonotype occurred many times. V and J are TRBV19 and TRBJ1-1; 8 bases fit TRBD1. The length of the CDR3 is 14 residues. The germline V gene encodes CDR1 LNHDA and CDR2 SQIVND (reference sequence). V was pared by 4 bases and J by 4 bases, with 5 bases of the junction left unmatched. Here the CDR3 reads CASSSWQGATEAFF. CDR3 coding DNA: TGTGCCAGTAGTAGTTGGCAGGGGGCCACTGAAGCTTTCTTT.

By proportion, this clonotype is medium-sized. J is TRBJ2-4 and V is TRBV6-2 or TRBV6-3, with D uncertain. CDR3 length equals 12 residues. Between the trimmed V and J ends, which lost 4 bases and 9 bases, there was a span of 10 bases. Germline CDR1 and CDR2: MNHEY and SVGEGT. In nucleotides, the CDR3 is TGTGCCAGCAGTTGGGCGGAGCGCATTCAGTACTTC. Translating gives CASSWAERIQYF.

V gene TRBV7-6 combines with J gene TRBJ1-5; a possible D gene is TRBD1 (6 bases). This CDR3 is built from 13 residues. Trimming left V 6 bases short and J 6 bases short, with 12 bases between. Germline V gives CDR1 SGHVS, CDR2 FNYEAQ. The CDR3 here is CASRPRGGQPQHF. Written as DNA, the CDR3 is TGTGCCAGCAGGCCCAGGGGCGGTCAGCCCCAGCATTTT. Full variable domain (outside the CDR3, taken from reference TRBV7-6 and TRBJ1-5): GAGVSQSPRYKVTKRGQDVALRCDPISGHVSLYWYRQALGQGPEFLTYFNYEAQQDKSGLPNDRFSAERPEGSISTLTIQRTEQRDSAMYRCASRPRGGQPQHFGDGTRLSIL.

This clonotype was observed a few times. One base away lies a much larger clone, so this may be a sequencing read error. The chain uses TRBV5-1 and TRBJ1-1; D possibly corresponds to TRBD1 (5 bases). The CDR3 runs 14 residues. CDR1 is SGHRS, CDR2 YFSETQ, per germline. The DNA for the CDR3 is TGCGCCAACAGCTTGGAGGACGGGGGAACTGAAGCTTTCTTT. It is translated as CANSLEDGGTEAFF.

This clonotype showed up many times. The V call is TRBV6-1, the J call TRBJ2-1, with 13 positions matching TRBD2. Germline loops: CDR1 MNHNS, CDR2 SASEGT. This CDR3 contains 19 residues. Unmatched junction bases numbered 9, after V lost 0 bases and J lost 4 bases. CDR3 DNA: TGTGCCAGCAGTGAAGCGGGACTAGCGGGGCCAACCGGATACAATGAGCAGTTCTTC. This codes for CASSEAGLAGPTGYNEQFF.

The J gene is TRBJ2-1, the V gene TRBV5-5, with 10 bases identical to TRBD2. J gave up 8 bases and V 3 bases, and 14 bases lay outside the gene matches. Germline CDR1 and CDR2: SGHKS and YYEKEE (reference sequence). The CDR3 totals 17 residues. The chain's CDR3 is CASSWGWKSGGADEQFF. Written as DNA, the CDR3 is TGTGCCAGCAGCTGGGGGTGGAAAAGCGGGGGGGCGGATGAGCAGTTCTTC.

This clonotype ranks as medium-sized. The rearrangement joins TRBV20-1 to TRBJ1-5; the match to TRBD1 covers 7 bases. This CDR3 contains 18 residues. The germline gives CDR1 DFQATT, CDR2 SNEGSKA (reference sequence). The V and J ends lost 3 bases and 0 bases, in that order; junction bases with no gene match: 14. CDR3 DNA: TGCAGTGCTAGTAATTCAGGGGGATCGGTAAATAGCAATCAGCCCCAGCATTTT. It codes for CSASNSGGSVNSNQPQHF.

In its sample, this clonotype is medium-sized (0.01 to 0.1%). V gene TRBV6-2 or TRBV6-3 combines with J gene TRBJ2-5; D gene uncertain. The CDR3 has 11 amino acids. Per the germline V gene, CDR1 is MNHEY and CDR2 is SVGEGT. Trimming stripped 6 bases from V and 3 bases from J, with 5 bases between. The chain's CDR3 is CASSFKETQYF. CDR3 sequence (DNA): TGTGCCAGCAGCTTTAAAGAGACCCAGTACTTC.

The chain employs TRBV5-1 and TRBJ1-3; 9 nucleotides agree with TRBD1. Germline CDR1 and CDR2: SGHRS and YFSETQ. V trimming: 4 bases; J trimming: 0 bases; junction bases outside the gene matches: 5. The CDR3 contains 16 residues. CDR3 nucleotide sequence: TGCGCCAGCAGCCCTGGGACAGGGAACTCTGGAAACACCATATATTTT. Protein: CASSPGTGNSGNTIYF.

Within the sample, this clonotype is medium-sized. The CDR3 region has the DNA TGTGCCAGCTCTATTTACGGGGGGCCTGGGGCCAACGTCCTGACTTTC. Its translation: CASSIYGGPGANVLTF. This chain uses TRBV27 with TRBJ2-6, with a weak D call TRBD2 (7 bases). CDR1 is MNHEY, CDR2 SMNVEV, per germline (reference sequence). The CDR3 consists of 16 residues. The V end lost 8 bases, the J end lost 2 bases, and 16 bases lay between the germline ends.

Turning to this clonotype: Germline is not matched at one junction end, which may reflect a read error. The genes are TRBV20-1 and TRBJ2-3; TRBD2 agrees at 7 bases. This CDR3 has 15 amino acids. Per germline, CDR1 DFQATT and CDR2 SNEGSKA (reference sequence). The CDR3, as DNA: TGCAGTGCTGGGCGTAGCGGGTTTAGCACAGATACGCAGAATTTT. Encoded protein: CSAGRSGFSTDTQNF.

By sample share, this clonotype is medium-sized. The chain recombines TRBV27 with TRBJ2-7; D may be TRBD2 (6 bases). V gave up 3 bases and J gave up 2 bases, with 23 bases separating them. This CDR3 has 18 residues. The germline CDR1 and CDR2 sequences are MNHEY and SMNVEV (reference sequence). The CDR3 spells CASSFQSDVQGLPYEQYF. CDR3 bases: TGTGCCAGCAGTTTTCAGTCCGATGTGCAGGGACTTCCCTACGAGCAGTACTTC.

This clonotype was detected many times. V usage is TRBV7-2 and J usage is TRBJ2-3, with 7 bases lining up with TRBD2. This CDR3 contains 17 residues. Looked up from germline, CDR1 is SGHTA and CDR2 is FQGNSA. V dropped 1 base and J dropped 5; count of bases not matched to a gene: 12. The CDR3 sequence is CASSLGSRGLAGDTQYF. CDR3 DNA: TGTGCCAGCAGCTTAGGGTCTAGGGGATTAGCGGGAGATACGCAGTATTTT.

This clonotype ranks as medium-sized. J is TRBJ1-1 and V is TRBV29-1, with unresolved D. CDR3 length: 12 amino acids. Trimming removed 6 bases from V and 3 bases from J, with 11 bases in between. Germline lookup yields CDR1 SQVTM and CDR2 ANQGSEA. The CDR3 sequence is CSVVPHDTEAFF. The CDR3 DNA reads as TGCAGCGTCGTTCCCCACGACACTGAAGCTTTCTTT. The full variable domain, rest sourced from reference TRBV29-1 and TRBJ1-1, is SAVISQKPSRDICQRGTSLTIQCQVDSQVTMMFWYRQQPGQSLTLIATANQGSEATYESGFVIDKFPISRPNLTFSTLTVSNMSPEDSSIYLCSVVPHDTEAFFGQGTRLTVV.

Remarks on this clonotype: A single base separates this from a much larger clone, so it may be a read error. This CDR3 is missing its conserved last phenylalanine or tryptophan, likely due to a read error. The chain employs TRBV20-1 and TRBJ2-7, with D uncertain. The CDR3 sequence is 12 residues long. The ends were cut back, 5 bases at V and 2 bases at J, with 10 bases in the middle. The germline CDR1 and CDR2 sequences are DFQATT and SNEGSKA (reference sequence). This CDR3 reads CSARATAYEQYS. CDR3 sequence (DNA): TGCAGTGCTCGAGCTACCGCCTACGAGCAGTACTCC.

This clonotype has just a few counts. This chain uses TRBV6-5 with TRBJ1-1, with no clear D. The CDR3 is 15 amino acids. The germline V gene has CDR1 MNHEY and CDR2 SVGAGI. V shed 2 bases and J shed 6 bases, with 16 bases lying between them. Written as DNA, the CDR3 is TGTGCCAGCAGTTACGGCGGGGAGGGCCCCCCTGAAGCTTTCTTT. It codes for CASSYGGEGPPEAFF.

This chain uses TRBV5-1 with TRBJ1-5; no clear D gene. The CDR3 loop spans 13 amino acids. The V gene's germline CDR1 is SGHRS and CDR2 YFSETQ. V lost 1 base to trimming and J lost 4 bases, with 6 bases between them. In nucleotides, the CDR3 is TGCGCCAGCAGCTTGCATACGAATCAGCCCCAGCATTTT. Translating gives CASSLHTNQPQHF.

This clonotype appeared a few times. A clone one base away is much larger, so this may be a read error. The V and J genes are TRBV29-1 and TRBJ2-1; the D is unclear. This CDR3 comprises 12 residues. The germline gives CDR1 SQVTM, CDR2 ANQGSEA. In nucleotides, the CDR3 is TGCAGCGTTGAAGCCAACTACAATGAGCAGTGCTTC. Its translation is CSVEANYNEQCF.

By sample fraction, this clonotype is medium-sized. The chain employs TRBV7-9 and TRBJ1-2; a possible D gene is TRBD1 (6 bases). CDR3 length: 15 amino acids. V was shortened by 1 base and J by 4 bases, with 13 bases between the two germline ends. Looked up from germline, CDR1 is SEHNR and CDR2 is FQNEAQ (reference sequence). DNA for the CDR3: TGTGCCAGCAGCTTAGAGAGACAGGCCCTCTATGGCTACACCTTC. It codes for CASSLERQALYGYTF. Complete variable domain (other parts from reference TRBV7-9 and TRBJ1-2): DTGVSQNPRHKITKRGQNVTFRCDPISEHNRLYWYRQTLGQGPEFLTYFQNEAQLEKSRLLSDRFSAERPKGSFSTLEIQRTEQGDSAMYLCASSLERQALYGYTFGSGTRLTVV.

By share, this clonotype counts as medium-sized. This chain joins TRBV12-3 or TRBV12-4 and TRBJ2-3; 10 nucleotides line up with TRBD2. The CDR3 has 16 residues. V lost 5 bases and J lost 0; bases outside the gene matches: 5. CDR3 nucleotide sequence: TGTGCCAGCAGTCCTAGCGGGAGCTTTAGCACAGATACGCAGTATTTT. Amino acids: CASSPSGSFSTDTQYF.

The CDR3 loop reads CASSDGGYEQYF. The CDR3 DNA reads as TGTGCCAGCAGTGATGGCGGCTACGAGCAGTACTTC. The rearrangement joins TRBV6-1 to TRBJ2-7; D gene uncertain. V shed 3 bases and J shed 3 bases, with 6 bases lying between them. The CDR3 is made up of 12 amino acids. Germline CDR1 and CDR2: MNHNS and SASEGT.

The gene calls are TRBV5-1 and TRBJ2-5, with D unresolved. Trimming took off 0 bases at V and 5 bases at J, with 5 bases between the two ends. This CDR3 region has 12 residues. The germline V gene encodes CDR1 SGHRS and CDR2 YFSETQ. The CDR3 loop reads CASSLVHETQYF. CDR3 coding DNA: TGCGCCAGCAGCTTGGTTCATGAGACCCAGTACTTC. The full variable domain, in which reference TRBV5-1 and TRBJ2-5 provide the parts outside the CDR3, is KAGVTQTPRYLIKTRGQQVTLSCSPISGHRSVSWYQQTPGQGLQFLFEYFSETQRNKGNFPGRFSGRQFSNSRSEMNVSTLELGDSALYLCASSLVHETQYFGPGTRLLVL.